This T cell receptor (beta chain) was sequenced in a study of blood T cell repertoires in COVID-19 (dated by TCRdb to the early 2020s). Background on the whole study: Samples from collaborators originated in the United States, Italy and Spain and spanned both the acute and convalescent phases of COVID-19. The material from the prospective study consisted of cDNA or gDNA derived from T cells, B-cell-depleted T cells, or PBMCs. Subjects who had been exposed to COVID-19, were actively infected with it, or had recovered from it provided the deeply sampled blood TCRbeta repertoires that made up the dataset. A freely available public database, intended as a resource for researchers studying the immune response to SARS-CoV-2, is where the repertoires were released. The samples were drawn from two sources: the first 160 participants of the ongoing ImmuneRACE study, and 1,254 subjects contributed by 6 global collaborators. A de-identified subject ID, COVID-19 status, age in years and sex were almost always included in the sample metadata. Where HLA class I and class II types were available, the types were taken from metadata supplied by the sample provider, not from assay-based typing.

The germline V gene yields SGHRS for CDR1 and YFSETQ for CDR2. The CDR3 goes from the cysteine to the phenylalanine over 13 residues. Only the CDR3 DNA is retained, 39 bases long and in frame from the first base. V is pared back by 4 bases and J by 4 bases, with 11 bases lying between the germline termini. TCRbeta CDR3 regions were amplified from genomic DNA by means of the immunoSEQ Assay, a bias-controlled multiplex PCR. In the source study's methods: The number of nucleated cells in each sample was estimated from the amplification of reference gene primers within the assay. To quantify the absolute abundance of each unique TCRbeta CDR3 rearrangement, sequence reads were collapsed and filtered. For each sample, productive Simpson clonality was calculated as the square root of Simpson's diversity index over productive rearrangements. TCRdb limited this immuneACCESS table to in-frame rearrangements with V and J called. A share of clones is missing; checked studies link under half to unresolved V genes, and the rest is unexplained. D and trimming were read from the DNA, whereas the V and J calls and clone size are those reported in that table. Present in this sample are around 60,000 clones, approximately 86% of which were seen just once. The ten largest clones represent about 3.4% of the sample.

Paper-wide results and their limitations: How much clinical and demographic metadata was included differed by source and by participant, and the metadata was provided uncurated.

This clone was found once. The antigen it binds to is not known. Within one base of it there is no much larger clone, and no base qualities were kept. Each collaborating institution followed its own protocols to collect whole blood in K2EDTA tubes. For TCRbeta analysis, collaborators shipped samples in one of three forms: frozen whole blood, isolated PBMCs, or DNA extracted from either of those sample types. The V and J segments used are TRBV5-1 and TRBJ1-2, with TRBD1 as a weak D call on 6 bases. This TCR was sampled from a man aged 50 or older with active COVID-19. Source material: peripheral blood. The nucleotide sequence reads as follows: TGCGCCAGCAGCCCCGAGACAGGCTATGGCTACACCTTC. It translates as CASSPETGYGYTF. Where the CDR3 stops, the reference TRBV5-1 and TRBJ1-2 genes take over; the full variable domain is KAGVTQTPRYLIKTRGQQVTLSCSPISGHRSVSWYQQTPGQGLQFLFEYFSETQRNKGNFPGRFSGRQFSNSRSEMNVSTLELGDSALYLCASSPETGYGYTFGSGTRLTVV.